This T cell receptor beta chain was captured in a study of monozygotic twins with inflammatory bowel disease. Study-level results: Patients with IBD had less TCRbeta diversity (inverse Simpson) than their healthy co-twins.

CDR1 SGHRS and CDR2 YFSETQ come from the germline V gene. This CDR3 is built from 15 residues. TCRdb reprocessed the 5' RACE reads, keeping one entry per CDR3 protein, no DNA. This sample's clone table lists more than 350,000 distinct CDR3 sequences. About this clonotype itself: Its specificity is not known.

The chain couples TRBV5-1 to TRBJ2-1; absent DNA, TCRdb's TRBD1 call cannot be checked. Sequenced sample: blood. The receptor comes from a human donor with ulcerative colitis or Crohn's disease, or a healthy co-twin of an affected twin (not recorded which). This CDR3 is CASSLGTGATNEQFF.